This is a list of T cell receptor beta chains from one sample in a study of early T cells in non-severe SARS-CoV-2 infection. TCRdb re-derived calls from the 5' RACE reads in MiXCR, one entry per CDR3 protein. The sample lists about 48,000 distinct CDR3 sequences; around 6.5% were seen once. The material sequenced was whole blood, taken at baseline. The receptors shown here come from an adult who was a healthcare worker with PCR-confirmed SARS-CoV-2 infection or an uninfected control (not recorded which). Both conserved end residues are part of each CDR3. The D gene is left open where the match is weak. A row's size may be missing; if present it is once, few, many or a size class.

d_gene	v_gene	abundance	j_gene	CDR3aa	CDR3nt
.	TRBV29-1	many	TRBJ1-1	CSVVSPRNTEAFF	TGCAGCGTTGTCTCTCCCCGAAACACTGAAGCTTTCTTT
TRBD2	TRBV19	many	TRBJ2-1	CASRASGRGGEQFF	TGTGCCAGTAGGGCTAGCGGGAGAGGGGGTGAGCAGTTCTTC
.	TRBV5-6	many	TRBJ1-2	CASSLDSYTGHGYTF	TGTGCCAGCAGCTTGGACAGTTACACGGGGCATGGCTACACCTTC
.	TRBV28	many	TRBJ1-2	CASSTQQRGGGYTF	TGTGCCAGCAGTACCCAGCAACGAGGTGGAGGCTACACCTTC
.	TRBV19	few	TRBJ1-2	CASSMGGQRANYGYTF	TGTGCCAGTAGTATGGGTGGACAGCGAGCTAACTATGGCTACACCTTC
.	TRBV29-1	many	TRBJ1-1	CSVGRADTEAFF	TGCAGCGTGGGCAGGGCGGACACTGAAGCTTTCTTT
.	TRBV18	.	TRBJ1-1	CASSPAGTNTEAFF	TGTGCCAGCTCACCGGCAGGAACGAACACTGAAGCTTTCTTT
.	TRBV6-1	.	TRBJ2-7	CASSEGELYEQYF	TGTGCCAGCAGTGAAGGTGAGCTCTACGAGCAGTACTTC
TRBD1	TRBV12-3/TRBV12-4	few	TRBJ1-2	CASSDGTGRNGYTF	TGTGCCAGCAGTGACGGGACAGGGAGGAACGGCTACACCTTC
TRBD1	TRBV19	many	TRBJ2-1	CASGQGGNEQFF	TGTGCCAGTGGACAGGGGGGAAATGAGCAGTTCTTC
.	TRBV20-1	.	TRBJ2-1	CSAGLTEQFF	TGCAGTGCTGGCCTGACAGAGCAGTTCTTC
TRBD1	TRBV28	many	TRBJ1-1	CASNRAGRGPEAFF	TGTGCCAGCAATAGGGCGGGCAGGGGGCCTGAAGCTTTCTTT
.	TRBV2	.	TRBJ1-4	CARASGDNEKLFF	TGTGCCAGGGCGTCAGGAGATAATGAAAAACTGTTTTTT
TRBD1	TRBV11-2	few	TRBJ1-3	CASSLAGGRDTIYF	TGTGCCAGCAGCTTGGCAGGGGGCCGGGACACCATATATTTT
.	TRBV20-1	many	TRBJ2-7	CSARSSSANIISYEQYF	TGCAGTGCTAGAAGCAGTAGCGCCAACATAATTTCCTACGAGCAGTACTTC
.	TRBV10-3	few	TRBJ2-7	CAISPGGTAYEQYF	TGTGCCATCAGTCCGGGGGGGACAGCCTACGAGCAGTACTTC
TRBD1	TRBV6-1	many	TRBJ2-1	CASSERRQGANEQFF	TGTGCCAGCAGTGAACGCCGACAGGGGGCAAATGAGCAGTTCTTC
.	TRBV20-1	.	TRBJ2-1	CSALNSLGGYNEQFF	TGCAGTGCTTTAAACAGCCTCGGGGGATACAATGAGCAGTTCTTC
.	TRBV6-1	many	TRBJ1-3	CASSEGSGNTIYF	TGTGCCAGCTCGGAGGGCTCTGGAAACACCATATATTTT
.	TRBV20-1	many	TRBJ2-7	CSARELDSYEQYF	TGCAGTGCTAGAGAACTGGACTCCTACGAGCAGTACTTC
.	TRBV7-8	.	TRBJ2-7	CASSLGGTGSYEQYF	TGTGCCAGCAGCTTAGGGGGGACGGGGTCCTACGAGCAGTACTTC
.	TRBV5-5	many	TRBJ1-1	CASSLVQGFGTEAFF	TGTGCCAGCAGCTTGGTACAGGGTTTCGGCACTGAAGCTTTCTTT
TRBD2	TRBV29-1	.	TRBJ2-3	CSVGLAGDTQYF	TGCAGCGTTGGACTAGCGGGAGATACGCAGTATTTT